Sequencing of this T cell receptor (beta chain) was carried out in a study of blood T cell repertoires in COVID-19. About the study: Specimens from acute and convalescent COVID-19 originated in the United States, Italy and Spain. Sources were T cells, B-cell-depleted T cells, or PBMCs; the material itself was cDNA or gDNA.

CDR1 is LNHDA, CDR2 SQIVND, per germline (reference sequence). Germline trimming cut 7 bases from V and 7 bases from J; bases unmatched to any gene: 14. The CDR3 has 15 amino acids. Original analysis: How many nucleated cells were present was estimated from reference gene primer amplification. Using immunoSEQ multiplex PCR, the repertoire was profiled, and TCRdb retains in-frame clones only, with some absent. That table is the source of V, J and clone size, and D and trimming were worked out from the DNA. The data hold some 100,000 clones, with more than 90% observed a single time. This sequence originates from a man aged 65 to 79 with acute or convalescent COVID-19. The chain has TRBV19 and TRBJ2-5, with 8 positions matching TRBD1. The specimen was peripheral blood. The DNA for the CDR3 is TGTGCCAGTACCGAGCAGGGGGCGAGGGGTGGGACCCAGTACTTC. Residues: CASTEQGARGGTQYF.